This T cell receptor beta chain was sequenced during a study of T cells expressing NK-cell markers. Overall study: Researchers got TCR beta repertoires out of sorted CD3+CD56+NKG2C+, CD3+CD56+NKG2C- and CD3+CD56-NKG2C+ T cells.

TCRdb re-called the 5' RACE reads and catalogs CDR3 proteins one per entry, DNA excluded. The record lists roughly 280,000 distinct CDR3 sequences, of which the ten most abundant hold under 0.5%. Germline CDR1 is LNHNV and CDR2 is YYDKDF (reference sequence). The CDR3 consists of 13 residues. This rearrangement joins TRBV15 to TRBJ2-5. The clonotype was recovered from a man between 18 and 29 years old in good health. Sequencing was done on a sample of blood T cells: a sorted CD56 or NKG2C T cell subset, CD4+ or CD8+ T cells, or bulk PBMC T cells (not recorded which). CDR3 protein: CATSRDLWGSQYF.